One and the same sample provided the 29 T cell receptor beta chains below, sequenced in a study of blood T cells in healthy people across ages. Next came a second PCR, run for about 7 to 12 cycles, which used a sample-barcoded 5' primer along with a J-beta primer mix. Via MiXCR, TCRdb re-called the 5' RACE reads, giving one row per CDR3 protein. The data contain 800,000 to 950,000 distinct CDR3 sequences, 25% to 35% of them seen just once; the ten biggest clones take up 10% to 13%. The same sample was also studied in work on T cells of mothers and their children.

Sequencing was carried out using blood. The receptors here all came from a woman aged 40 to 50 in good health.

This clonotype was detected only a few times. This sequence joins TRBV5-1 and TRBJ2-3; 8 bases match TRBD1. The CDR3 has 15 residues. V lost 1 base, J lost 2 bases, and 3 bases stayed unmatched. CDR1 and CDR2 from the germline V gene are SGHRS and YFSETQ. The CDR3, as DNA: TGCGCCAGCAGCTTGTTGACAGGGGCCACAGATACGCAGTATTTT. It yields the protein CASSLLTGATDTQYF. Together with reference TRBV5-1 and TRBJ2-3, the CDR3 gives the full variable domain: KAGVTQTPRYLIKTRGQQVTLSCSPISGHRSVSWYQQTPGQGLQFLFEYFSETQRNKGNFPGRFSGRQFSNSRSEMNVSTLELGDSALYLCASSLLTGATDTQYFGPGTRLTVL.

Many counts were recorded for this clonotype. The CDR3 DNA is TGTGCCACCAGTGGAGCGGGACGTAGACCCTATGGCTACACCTTC. Its protein is CATSGAGRRPYGYTF. The chain employs TRBV24-1 and TRBJ1-2; TRBD1 might be the D (5 bases). The CDR3 has 15 amino acids. Germline V CDR1 and CDR2: KGHDR, SFDVKD. With 5 bases removed from V and 4 bases from J, the gap between germline ends came to 16 bases.

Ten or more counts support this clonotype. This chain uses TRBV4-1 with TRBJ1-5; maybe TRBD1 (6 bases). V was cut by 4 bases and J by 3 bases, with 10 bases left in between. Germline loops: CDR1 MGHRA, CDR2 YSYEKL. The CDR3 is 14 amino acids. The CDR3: CASSLTGSNQPQHF. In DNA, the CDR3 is TGCGCCAGCAGCCTTACAGGGTCCAATCAGCCCCAGCATTTT.

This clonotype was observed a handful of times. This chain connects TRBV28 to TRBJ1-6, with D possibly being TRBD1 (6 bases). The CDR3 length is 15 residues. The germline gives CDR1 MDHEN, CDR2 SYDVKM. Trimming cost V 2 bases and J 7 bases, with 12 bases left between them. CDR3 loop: CASSLTGGANSPLHF. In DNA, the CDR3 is TGTGCCAGCAGTTTAACGGGGGGGGCGAATTCACCCCTCCACTTT.

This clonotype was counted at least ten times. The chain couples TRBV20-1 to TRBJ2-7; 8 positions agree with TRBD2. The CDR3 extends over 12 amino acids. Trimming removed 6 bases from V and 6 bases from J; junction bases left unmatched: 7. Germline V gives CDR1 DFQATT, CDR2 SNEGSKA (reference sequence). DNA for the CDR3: TGCAGTGCCACCGGACTAGCCCGCGAGCAGTACTTC. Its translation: CSATGLAREQYF.

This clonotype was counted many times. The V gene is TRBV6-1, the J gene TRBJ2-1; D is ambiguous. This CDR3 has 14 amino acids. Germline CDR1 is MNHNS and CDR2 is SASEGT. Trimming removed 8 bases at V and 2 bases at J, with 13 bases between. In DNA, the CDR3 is TGTGCCAGCCTCTTAAAACAGACCTACAATGAGCAGTTCTTC. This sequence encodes CASLLKQTYNEQFF.

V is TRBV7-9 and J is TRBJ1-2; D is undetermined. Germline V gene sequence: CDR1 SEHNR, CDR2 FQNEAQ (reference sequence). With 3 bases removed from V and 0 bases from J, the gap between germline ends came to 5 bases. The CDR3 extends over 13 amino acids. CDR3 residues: CASSFKTNYGYTF. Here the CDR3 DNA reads TGTGCCAGCAGCTTCAAGACTAACTATGGCTACACCTTC.

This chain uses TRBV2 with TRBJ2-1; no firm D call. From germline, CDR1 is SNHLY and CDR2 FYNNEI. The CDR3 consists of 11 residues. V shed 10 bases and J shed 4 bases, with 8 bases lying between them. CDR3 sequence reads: CATNSYNEQFF. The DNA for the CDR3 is TGTGCCACCAACTCATACAATGAGCAGTTCTTC.

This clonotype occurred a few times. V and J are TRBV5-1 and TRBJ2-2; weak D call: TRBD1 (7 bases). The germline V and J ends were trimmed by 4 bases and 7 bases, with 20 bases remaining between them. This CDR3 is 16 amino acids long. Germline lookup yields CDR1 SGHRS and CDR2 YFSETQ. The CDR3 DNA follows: TGCGCCAGCAGCCATGATGGAGGGGGCATCGACGGGGAGCTGTTTTTT. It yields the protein CASSHDGGGIDGELFF. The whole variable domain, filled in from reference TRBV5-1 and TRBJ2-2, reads KAGVTQTPRYLIKTRGQQVTLSCSPISGHRSVSWYQQTPGQGLQFLFEYFSETQRNKGNFPGRFSGRQFSNSRSEMNVSTLELGDSALYLCASSHDGGGIDGELFFGEGSRLTVL.

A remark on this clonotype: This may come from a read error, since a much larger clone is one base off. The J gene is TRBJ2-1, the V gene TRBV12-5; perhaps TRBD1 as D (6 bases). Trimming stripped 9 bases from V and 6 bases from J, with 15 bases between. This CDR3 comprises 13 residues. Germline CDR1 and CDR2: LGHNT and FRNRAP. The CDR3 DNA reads TGTGCTAGGGGTCGGGACACGCTCAATGAGCAGTTCTTC. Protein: CARGRDTLNEQFF.

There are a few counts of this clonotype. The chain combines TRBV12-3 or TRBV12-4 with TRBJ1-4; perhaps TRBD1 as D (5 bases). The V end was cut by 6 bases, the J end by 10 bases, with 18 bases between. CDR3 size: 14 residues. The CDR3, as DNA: TGTGCCAGCAGGACCCAGGGCGAAGTGGGAAAACTGTTTTTT. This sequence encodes CASRTQGEVGKLFF.

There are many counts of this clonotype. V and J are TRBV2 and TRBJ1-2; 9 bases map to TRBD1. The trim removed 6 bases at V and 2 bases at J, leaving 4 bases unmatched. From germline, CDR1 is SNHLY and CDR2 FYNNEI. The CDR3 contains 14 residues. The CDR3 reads CASSGQGRNYGYTF. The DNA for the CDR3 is TGTGCCAGCAGCGGACAGGGGAGGAACTATGGCTACACCTTC.

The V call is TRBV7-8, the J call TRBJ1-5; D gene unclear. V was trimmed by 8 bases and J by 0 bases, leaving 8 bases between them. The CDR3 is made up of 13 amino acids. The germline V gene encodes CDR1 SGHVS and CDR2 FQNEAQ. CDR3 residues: CASRWASNQPQHF. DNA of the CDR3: TGTGCCAGCCGATGGGCTAGCAATCAGCCCCAGCATTTT.

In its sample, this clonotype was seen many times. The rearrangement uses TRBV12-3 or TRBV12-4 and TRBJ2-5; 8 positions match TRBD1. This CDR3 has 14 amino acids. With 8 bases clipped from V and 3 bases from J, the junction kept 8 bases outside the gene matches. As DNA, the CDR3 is TGTGCCAGCGGACACGACAGGGGCGAAGAGACCCAGTACTTC. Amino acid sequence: CASGHDRGEETQYF.

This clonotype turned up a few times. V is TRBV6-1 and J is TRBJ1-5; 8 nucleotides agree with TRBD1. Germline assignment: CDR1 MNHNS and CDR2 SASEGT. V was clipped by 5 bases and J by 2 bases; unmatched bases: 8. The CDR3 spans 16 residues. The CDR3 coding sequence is TGTGCCAGCAGTTTGGCAGGGGGCAGTGGCAATCAGCCCCAGCATTTT. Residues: CASSLAGGSGNQPQHF.

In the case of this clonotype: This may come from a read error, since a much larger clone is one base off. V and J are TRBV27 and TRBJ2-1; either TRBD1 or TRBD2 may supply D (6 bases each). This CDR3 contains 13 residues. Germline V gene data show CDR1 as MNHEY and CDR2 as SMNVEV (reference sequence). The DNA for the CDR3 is TGTGCCGGCAGTTTTTTCGGGGGCAGTGAGCAGTTCTTC. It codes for CAGSFFGGSEQFF.

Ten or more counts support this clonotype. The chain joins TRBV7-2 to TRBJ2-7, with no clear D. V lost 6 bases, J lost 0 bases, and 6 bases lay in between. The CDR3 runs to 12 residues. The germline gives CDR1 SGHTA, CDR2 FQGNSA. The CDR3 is CASRAPSYEQYF. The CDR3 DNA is TGTGCCAGCAGGGCCCCCTCCTACGAGCAGTACTTC.

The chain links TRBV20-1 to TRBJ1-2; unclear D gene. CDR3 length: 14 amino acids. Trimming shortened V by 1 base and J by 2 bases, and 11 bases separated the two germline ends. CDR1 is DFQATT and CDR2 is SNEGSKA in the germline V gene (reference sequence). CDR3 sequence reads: CSARVWQSNYGYTF. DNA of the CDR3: TGCAGTGCTAGAGTATGGCAGAGCAACTATGGCTACACCTTC.

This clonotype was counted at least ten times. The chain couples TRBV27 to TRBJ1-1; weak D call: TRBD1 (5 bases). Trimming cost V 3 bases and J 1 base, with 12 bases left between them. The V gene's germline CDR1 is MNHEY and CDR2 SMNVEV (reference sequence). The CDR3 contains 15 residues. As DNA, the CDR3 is TGTGCCAGCAGTTTGAATCGGCAGGGGAACACTGAAGCTTTCTTT. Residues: CASSLNRQGNTEAFF.

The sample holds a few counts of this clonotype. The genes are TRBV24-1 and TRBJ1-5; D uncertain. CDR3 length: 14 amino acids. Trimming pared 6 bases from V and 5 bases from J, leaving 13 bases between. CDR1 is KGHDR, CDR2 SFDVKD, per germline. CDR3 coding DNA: TGTGCCACCAGTCCCGGGGTTTTCGATCAGCCCCAGCATTTT. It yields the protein CATSPGVFDQPQHF.

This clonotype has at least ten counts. The CDR3 bases are TGTGCCATCAGTGAAGGGACGGAGGAGCAGTACTTC. Amino acid sequence: CAISEGTEEQYF. The J gene is TRBJ2-7, the V gene TRBV10-3, with D possibly being TRBD1 or TRBD2 (5 bases each). There are 12 residues in the CDR3. Germline values: CDR1 ENHRY, CDR2 SYGVKD. V was clipped by 3 bases and J by 7 bases, with 10 bases between them.

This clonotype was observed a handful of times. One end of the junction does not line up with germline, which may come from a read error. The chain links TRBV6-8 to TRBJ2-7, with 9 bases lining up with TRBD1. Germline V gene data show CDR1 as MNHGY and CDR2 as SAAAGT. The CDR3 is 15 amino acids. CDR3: CAGSYVQGAGYEQYF. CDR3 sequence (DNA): TGTGCCGGCAGTTATGTACAGGGGGCAGGCTACGAGCAGTACTTC.

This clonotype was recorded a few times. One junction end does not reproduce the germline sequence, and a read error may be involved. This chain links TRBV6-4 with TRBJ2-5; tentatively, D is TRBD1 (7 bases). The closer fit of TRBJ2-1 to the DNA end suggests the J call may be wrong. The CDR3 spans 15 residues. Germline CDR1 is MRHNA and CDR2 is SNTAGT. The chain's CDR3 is CANSGGGGKQETQFF. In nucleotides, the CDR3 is TGTGCCAACAGTGGAGGGGGCGGCAAACAAGAGACCCAGTTCTTC.

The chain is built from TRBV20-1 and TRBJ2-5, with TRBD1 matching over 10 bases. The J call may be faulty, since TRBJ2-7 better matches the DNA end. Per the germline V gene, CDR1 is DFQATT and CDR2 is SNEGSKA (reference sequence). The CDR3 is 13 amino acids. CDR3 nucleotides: TGCAGTGCTAGGGGACAGGGGAACTACGAGCAGTACTTC. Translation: CSARGQGNYEQYF.

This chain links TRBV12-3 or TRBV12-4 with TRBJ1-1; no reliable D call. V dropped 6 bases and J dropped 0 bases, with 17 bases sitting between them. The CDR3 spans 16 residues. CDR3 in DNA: TGTGCCAGCAGGCATGGGGAGCCCTTCATGAACACTGAAGCTTTCTTT. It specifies CASRHGEPFMNTEAFF.

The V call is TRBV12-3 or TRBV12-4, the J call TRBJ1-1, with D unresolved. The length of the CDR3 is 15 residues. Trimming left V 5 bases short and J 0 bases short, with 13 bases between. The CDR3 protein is CASSRRAALNTEAFF. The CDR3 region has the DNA TGTGCCAGCAGTCGCCGCGCGGCACTGAACACTGAAGCTTTCTTT.

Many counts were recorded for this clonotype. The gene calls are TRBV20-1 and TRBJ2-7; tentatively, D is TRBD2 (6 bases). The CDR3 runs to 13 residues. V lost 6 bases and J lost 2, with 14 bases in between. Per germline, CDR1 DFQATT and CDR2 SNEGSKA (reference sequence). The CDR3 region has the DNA TGCAGTGCCAGGAGGGGAACTACCTACGAGCAGTACTTC. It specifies CSARRGTTYEQYF.

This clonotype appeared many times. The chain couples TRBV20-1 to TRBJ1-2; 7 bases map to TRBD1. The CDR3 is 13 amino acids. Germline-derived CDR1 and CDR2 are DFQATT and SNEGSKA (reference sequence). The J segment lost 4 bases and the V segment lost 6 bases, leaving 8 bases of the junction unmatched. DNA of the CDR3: TGCAGTGCCATGGAGACAGGGTCCTATGGCTACACCTTC. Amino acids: CSAMETGSYGYTF.

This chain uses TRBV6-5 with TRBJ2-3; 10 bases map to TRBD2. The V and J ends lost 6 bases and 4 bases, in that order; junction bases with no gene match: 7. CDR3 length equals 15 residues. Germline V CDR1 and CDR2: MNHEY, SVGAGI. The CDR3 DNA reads TGTGCCAGCAGAGCCGGGACTAGCGTTCCAGATACGCAGTATTTT. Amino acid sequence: CASRAGTSVPDTQYF.